Each of the 31 T cell receptor beta chains below was sequenced from the same sample in a study of cytomegalovirus exposure and HLA in healthy donors. It was with 60 Vbeta and 13 Jbeta primers that the PCR ran. Measured with immunoSEQ multiplex PCR; TCRdb has only the in-frame clones, and not every one. The sample yields 150,000 to 200,000 clones, roughly 88% seen once. Sequences were obtained from PBMCs. Every receptor here comes from a girl aged 2-10 years in good health and CMV-seropositive.

The chain has TRBV10-3 and TRBJ2-1, with TRBD1 identical over 7 bases. V lost 6 bases and J lost 6; bases outside the gene matches: 5. Germline V gives CDR1 ENHRY, CDR2 SYGVKD. The CDR3 totals 13 residues. CDR3 nucleotides: TGTGCCATCAGAGCGGACAGGAGCAATGAGCAGTTCTTC. It codes for CAIRADRSNEQFF.

V is TRBV5-5 and J is TRBJ1-1; no reliable D call. This CDR3 has 14 residues. V shed 0 bases and J shed 0 bases, with 6 bases lying between them. Germline V gives CDR1 SGHKS, CDR2 YYEKEE (reference sequence). The DNA of the CDR3 is TGTGCCAGCAGCTTGGGAGGGATGAACACTGAAGCTTTCTTT. It encodes CASSLGGMNTEAFF. The entire variable domain, with the rest obtained from reference TRBV5-5 and TRBJ1-1, is as follows: DAGVTQSPTHLIKTRGQQVTLRCSPISGHKSVSWYQQVLGQGPQFIFQYYEKEERGRGNFPDRFSARQFPNYSSELNVNALLLGDSALYLCASSLGGMNTEAFFGQGTRLTVV.

CDR3 in DNA: TGTGCCAGCGAGAAAGGGGGACAGGGGGCGGACGAGCAGTACTTC. Encoded protein: CASEKGGQGADEQYF. This chain connects TRBV2 to TRBJ2-7; TRBD1 matches 12 bases. Germline CDR1 reads SNHLY; CDR2 reads FYNNEI. V dropped 8 bases and J dropped 5; count of bases not matched to a gene: 10. The CDR3 runs 15 residues.

This clone came up a few times. The CDR3 DNA reads as TGCGCCAGCAGCCAGGGACTAGCGCGTACCTACGAGCAGTACTTC. It encodes CASSQGLARTYEQYF. V is TRBV4-1 and J is TRBJ2-7; 10 bases agree with TRBD2. There are 15 residues in the CDR3. The J segment lost 2 bases and the V segment lost 3 bases, leaving 4 bases of the junction unmatched. Looked up from germline, CDR1 is MGHRA and CDR2 is YSYEKL.

The chain combines TRBV18 with TRBJ1-1; possible D gene TRBD1, 5 bases. Trimming took 2 bases from V and 2 from J, leaving 12 bases between them. The CDR3 has 15 residues. CDR1 and CDR2 (germline): KGHSH, LQKENI. CDR3 protein: CASSPGGRDNTEAFF. The CDR3 coding sequence is TGTGCCAGCTCACCAGGTGGGAGGGACAACACTGAAGCTTTCTTT. Together with reference TRBV18 and TRBJ1-1, the CDR3 gives the full variable domain: NAGVMQNPRHLVRRRGQEARLRCSPMKGHSHVYWYRQLPEEGLKFMVYLQKENIIDESGMPKERFSAEFPKEGPSILRIQQVVRGDSAAYFCASSPGGRDNTEAFFGQGTRLTVV.

This clone was seen a few times. The chain employs TRBV6-6 and TRBJ1-2; no definite D call. CDR3 length: 13 amino acids. Germline CDR1 and CDR2: MNHNY and SVGAGI (reference sequence). V lost 7 bases, J lost 4 bases, and 13 bases lay in between. In DNA form, the CDR3 reads TGTGCCAGCAACCCACAGAGTTCCTATGGCTACACCTTC. Residues: CASNPQSSYGYTF.

The rearrangement joins TRBV6-1 to TRBJ1-4; 7 bases are shared with TRBD1. This CDR3 is built from 14 residues. Germline V gene lookup returns CDR1 MNHNS and CDR2 SASEGT. Trimming cost V 3 bases and J 5 bases; bases outside gene matches: 3. Here the CDR3 reads CASSDRGLNEKLFF. The CDR3 bases are TGTGCCAGCAGTGACAGGGGGTTAAATGAAAAACTGTTTTTT.

The rearrangement uses TRBV9 and TRBJ1-1; tentative D call: TRBD1 (6 bases). Trimming removed 2 bases from V and 5 bases from J, with 16 bases in between. In germline, CDR1 is SGDLS, CDR2 YYNGEE. This CDR3 has 15 residues. Here the CDR3 reads CASSVRDTDITEAFF. The CDR3 region has the DNA TGTGCCAGCAGCGTCCGGGACACGGACATTACTGAAGCTTTCTTT.

The CDR3 loop is CASSLGASYNQPQHF. DNA of the CDR3: TGTGCCAGCAGCTTGGGGGCTTCATACAATCAGCCCCAGCATTTT. The chain uses TRBV5-8 and TRBJ1-5; D is unclear. The length of the CDR3 is 15 residues. V lost 0 bases to trimming and J lost 3 bases, with 10 bases between them. Germline CDR1 is SGHTS and CDR2 is YDEGEE.

Notes on this clone: The same CDR3 arises from other DNA sequences in this sample as well. This chain links TRBV11-2 with TRBJ1-3; D is undetermined. CDR3 length: 14 amino acids. Trimming left V 5 bases short and J 0 bases short, with 8 bases between. CDR1 is SGHAT, CDR2 FQNNGV, per germline. The CDR3 nucleotides are TGTGCCAGCAGCCGAGGGAGCTCTGGAAACACCATATATTTT. Residues: CASSRGSSGNTIYF. The full variable domain, completed using reference TRBV11-2 and TRBJ1-3, is EAGVAQSPRYKIIEKRQSVAFWCNPISGHATLYWYQQILGQGPKLLIQFQNNGVVDDSQLPKDRFSAERLKGVDSTLKIQPAKLEDSAVYLCASSRGSSGNTIYFGEGSWLTVV.

The chain recombines TRBV4-1 with TRBJ1-6; D possibly corresponds to TRBD1 (5 bases). The CDR3 sequence is 14 residues long. Looked up from germline, CDR1 is MGHRA and CDR2 is YSYEKL. V was clipped by 3 bases and J by 7 bases, with 10 bases between them. The CDR3 reads CASSQPTENSPLHF. CDR3 in DNA: TGCGCCAGCAGCCAGCCGACAGAGAATTCACCCCTCCACTTT.

J is TRBJ1-2 and V is TRBV11-2; the D gene is possibly TRBD1 (5 bases). Germline V lookup: CDR1 SGHAT, CDR2 FQNNGV. This CDR3 comprises 14 residues. V lost 1 base to trimming and J lost 3 bases, with 9 bases between them. The CDR3 DNA follows: TGTGCCAGCAGCTTAGGGGGACTCCACTATGGCTACACCTTC. It encodes CASSLGGLHYGYTF.

The chain carries TRBV25-1 and TRBJ2-1, with 8 bases fitting TRBD2. This CDR3 comprises 15 residues. The V and J ends lost 3 bases and 4 bases, in that order; junction bases with no gene match: 5. Germline CDR1 is MGHDK and CDR2 is SYGVNS. The CDR3, as DNA: TGTGCCAGCAGTGAGGCTAGCGGGTGGTACAATGAGCAGTTCTTC. This translates into CASSEASGWYNEQFF.

CDR3 amino acids: CASILTRSGELFF. Here the CDR3 DNA reads TGTGCCAGCATCTTGACTAGGTCCGGGGAGCTGTTTTTT. V usage is TRBV2 and J usage is TRBJ2-2; maybe TRBD2 (6 bases). Germline V CDR1 and CDR2: SNHLY, FYNNEI. The CDR3 spans 13 residues. Trimming pared 7 bases from V and 6 bases from J, leaving 12 bases between. The variable domain in full, with the rest retrieved from reference TRBV2 and TRBJ2-2, is EPEVTQTPSHQVTQMGQEVILRCVPISNHLYFYWYRQILGQKVEFLVSFYNNEISEKSEIFDDQFSVERPDGSNFTLKIRSTKLEDSAMYFCASILTRSGELFFGEGSRLTVL.

The chain recombines TRBV11-3 with TRBJ2-7; no clear D. Germline values: CDR1 SGHNT, CDR2 YENEEA. V was shortened by 5 bases and J by 6 bases, with 14 bases between the two germline ends. The CDR3 length is 13 residues. This CDR3 reads CASSLPGPREQYF. The CDR3 nucleotides are TGTGCCAGCAGCCTCCCCGGTCCTCGCGAGCAGTACTTC. The variable domain in full, completed from reference TRBV11-3 and TRBJ2-7, reads EAGVVQSPRYKIIEKKQPVAFWCNPISGHNTLYWYLQNLGQGPELLIRYENEEAVDDSQLPKDRFSAERLKGVDSTLKIQPAELGDSAVYLCASSLPGPREQYFGPGTRLTVT.

This chain joins TRBV5-1 and TRBJ2-1; TRBD1 matches at 9 bases. Germline assignment: CDR1 SGHRS and CDR2 YFSETQ. The V segment lost 3 bases and the J segment 10 bases; nucleotides outside the gene matches: 8. CDR3 length equals 14 residues. This CDR3 reads CASSWGTGLGEQFF. CDR3 coding DNA: TGCGCCAGCAGCTGGGGGACAGGGCTCGGGGAGCAGTTCTTC.

This clone was observed a handful of times. V and J are TRBV29-1 and TRBJ1-1; TRBD1 might be the D (5 bases). Trimming pared 3 bases from V and 5 bases from J, leaving 10 bases between. The CDR3 contains 12 residues. Germline V CDR1 and CDR2: SQVTM, ANQGSEA. The CDR3: CSVEARVTEAFF. CDR3 nucleotides: TGCAGCGTTGAGGCCAGGGTGACTGAAGCTTTCTTT.

This clone was seen once. The chain joins TRBV7-6 to TRBJ2-3; D remains unclear. The V end lost 3 bases, the J end lost 2 bases, and 6 bases lay between the germline ends. The CDR3 is 13 amino acids. Germline V gives CDR1 SGHVS, CDR2 FNYEAQ. CDR3 sequence reads: CASSFAVTDTQYF. As DNA, the CDR3 is TGTGCCAGCAGCTTCGCGGTCACAGATACGCAGTATTTT.

A single count supports this clone. The chain links TRBV7-3 to TRBJ2-2, with 10 bases identical to TRBD2. Germline lookup yields CDR1 SGHTA and CDR2 FQGTGA. This CDR3 has 17 residues. J was trimmed by 3 bases and V by 5 bases; bases with no gene match: 9. The DNA for the CDR3 is TGTGCCAGCAGCCCCAATAGCGGGGGGCAGGACACCGGGGAGCTGTTTTTT. It encodes CASSPNSGGQDTGELFF.

The V and J genes are TRBV6-5 and TRBJ1-2; weak D call: TRBD1 (6 bases). Germline V gives CDR1 MNHEY, CDR2 SVGAGI. V gave up 5 bases and J gave up 3 bases, with 13 bases separating them. The CDR3 is made up of 14 amino acids. CDR3 protein: CASSEHTGYYGYTF. The CDR3 DNA follows: TGTGCCAGCAGTGAACATACAGGGTACTATGGCTACACCTTC.

This clone showed up just once. J is TRBJ1-2 and V is TRBV9, with 7 bases matching TRBD1. V shed 0 bases, J shed 4 bases, and the junction held 9 bases outside the gene matches. This CDR3 comprises 16 residues. Germline V gene data show CDR1 as SGDLS and CDR2 as YYNGEE. The CDR3, as DNA: TGTGCCAGCAGCGTAGGCGGACAAGGGGGCGTCTATGGCTACACCTTC. This gives the protein CASSVGGQGGVYGYTF.

This chain uses TRBV15 with TRBJ2-6, with a possible D match to TRBD2 (5 bases). Per the germline V gene, CDR1 is LNHNV and CDR2 is YYDKDF (reference sequence). CDR3 length equals 13 residues. Trimming left V 8 bases short and J 0 bases short, with 5 bases between. CDR3 amino acids: CATRDSGANVLTF. The CDR3, as DNA: TGTGCCACCCGGGACTCTGGGGCCAACGTCCTGACTTTC.

The rearrangement links TRBV2 to TRBJ2-1, with 10 bases that match TRBD2. Trimming cost V 7 bases and J 7 bases; bases outside gene matches: 4. The CDR3 sequence is 13 residues long. The germline V gene encodes CDR1 SNHLY and CDR2 FYNNEI. CDR3 amino acids: CASKLAGSNEQFF. In nucleotides, the CDR3 is TGTGCCAGCAAACTAGCGGGATCGAATGAGCAGTTCTTC.

This chain joins TRBV5-1 and TRBJ1-2; 7 nucleotides agree with TRBD1. Trimming took 0 bases from V and 2 from J; bases not matched to a gene: 4. CDR1 is SGHRS, CDR2 YFSETQ, per germline. CDR3 length: 15 residues. Here the CDR3 reads CASSLEAGGNYGYTF. CDR3 sequence (DNA): TGCGCCAGCAGCTTGGAGGCAGGGGGAAACTATGGCTACACCTTC.

This rearrangement joins TRBV30 to TRBJ1-1, with 7 bases aligning to TRBD1. Losses at the gene ends were 4 bases for V and 8 bases for J; bases not matched to a gene: 10. CDR3 size: 13 residues. From germline, CDR1 is GTSNPN and CDR2 SVGIG (reference sequence). CDR3 DNA: TGTGCCTGGAAAGGGCAGGGGGAATTCGAAGCTTTCTTT. The encoded protein is CAWKGQGEFEAFF. Full variable domain (rest looked up from reference TRBV30 and TRBJ1-1): SQTIHQWPATLVQPVGSPLSLECTVEGTSNPNLYWYRQAAGRGLQLLFYSVGIGQISSEVPQNLSASRPQDRQFILSSKKLLLSDSGFYLCAWKGQGEFEAFFGQGTRLTVV.

CDR3 protein: CASSFGDSSYNEQFF. CDR3 nucleotide sequence: TGTGCCAGCAGTTTCGGTGATAGCTCCTACAATGAGCAGTTCTTC. This rearrangement joins TRBV28 to TRBJ2-1; no definite D call. CDR3 length equals 15 residues. Trimming stripped 3 bases from V and 0 bases from J, with 9 bases between. Looked up from germline, CDR1 is MDHEN and CDR2 is SYDVKM.

Comment on this clone: The same CDR3 arises from other DNA sequences in this sample as well. The rearrangement joins TRBV5-6 to TRBJ2-5, with TRBD2 identical over 14 bases. This CDR3 region has 16 residues. Germline assignment: CDR1 SGHDT and CDR2 YYEEEE. J lost 4 bases, V lost 2 bases, and 4 bases had no gene match. DNA for the CDR3: TGTGCCAGCAGCTTTAAGGGACTAGCGGGGGTAGAGACCCAGTACTTC. This sequence encodes CASSFKGLAGVETQYF.

This chain connects TRBV6-6 to TRBJ1-2, with TRBD1 matching 11 bases. CDR1 is MNHNY, CDR2 SVGAGI, per germline (reference sequence). The CDR3 runs to 14 residues. The trim removed 6 bases at V and 6 bases at J, leaving 6 bases unmatched. The CDR3 reads CASSLVGQGDGYTF. CDR3 bases: TGTGCCAGCAGCCTAGTGGGACAGGGGGATGGCTACACCTTC.

The chain employs TRBV19 and TRBJ1-4; 9 bases align to TRBD1. The CDR3 loop spans 20 amino acids. J was trimmed by 2 bases and V by 5 bases; bases with no gene match: 18. CDR1 LNHDA and CDR2 SQIVND come from the germline V gene (reference sequence). CDR3 in DNA: TGTGCCAGTAGTGTCTCGCGGACAGGGGATATTACGGTTACTAATGAAAAACTGTTTTTT. It is translated as CASSVSRTGDITVTNEKLFF.

The chain combines TRBV6-1 with TRBJ2-7, with a weak D call TRBD1 (6 bases). The CDR3 has 18 residues. The ends were cut back, 3 bases at V and 6 bases at J, with 27 bases in the middle. The germline V gene encodes CDR1 MNHNS and CDR2 SASEGT. The CDR3 here is CASSEAPSTGLGFSEQYF. CDR3 in DNA: TGTGCCAGCAGTGAGGCCCCCTCGACAGGCCTGGGGTTCTCCGAGCAGTACTTC.

The V and J genes are TRBV11-2 and TRBJ1-2; 8 nucleotides align to TRBD1. Germline V CDR1 and CDR2: SGHAT, FQNNGV. Trimming took 3 bases from V and 5 from J; bases not matched to a gene: 5. CDR3 length: 14 residues. CDR3 residues: CASSFSRQGYGYTF. CDR3 coding DNA: TGTGCCAGCAGCTTTTCGCGACAGGGGTATGGCTACACCTTC.